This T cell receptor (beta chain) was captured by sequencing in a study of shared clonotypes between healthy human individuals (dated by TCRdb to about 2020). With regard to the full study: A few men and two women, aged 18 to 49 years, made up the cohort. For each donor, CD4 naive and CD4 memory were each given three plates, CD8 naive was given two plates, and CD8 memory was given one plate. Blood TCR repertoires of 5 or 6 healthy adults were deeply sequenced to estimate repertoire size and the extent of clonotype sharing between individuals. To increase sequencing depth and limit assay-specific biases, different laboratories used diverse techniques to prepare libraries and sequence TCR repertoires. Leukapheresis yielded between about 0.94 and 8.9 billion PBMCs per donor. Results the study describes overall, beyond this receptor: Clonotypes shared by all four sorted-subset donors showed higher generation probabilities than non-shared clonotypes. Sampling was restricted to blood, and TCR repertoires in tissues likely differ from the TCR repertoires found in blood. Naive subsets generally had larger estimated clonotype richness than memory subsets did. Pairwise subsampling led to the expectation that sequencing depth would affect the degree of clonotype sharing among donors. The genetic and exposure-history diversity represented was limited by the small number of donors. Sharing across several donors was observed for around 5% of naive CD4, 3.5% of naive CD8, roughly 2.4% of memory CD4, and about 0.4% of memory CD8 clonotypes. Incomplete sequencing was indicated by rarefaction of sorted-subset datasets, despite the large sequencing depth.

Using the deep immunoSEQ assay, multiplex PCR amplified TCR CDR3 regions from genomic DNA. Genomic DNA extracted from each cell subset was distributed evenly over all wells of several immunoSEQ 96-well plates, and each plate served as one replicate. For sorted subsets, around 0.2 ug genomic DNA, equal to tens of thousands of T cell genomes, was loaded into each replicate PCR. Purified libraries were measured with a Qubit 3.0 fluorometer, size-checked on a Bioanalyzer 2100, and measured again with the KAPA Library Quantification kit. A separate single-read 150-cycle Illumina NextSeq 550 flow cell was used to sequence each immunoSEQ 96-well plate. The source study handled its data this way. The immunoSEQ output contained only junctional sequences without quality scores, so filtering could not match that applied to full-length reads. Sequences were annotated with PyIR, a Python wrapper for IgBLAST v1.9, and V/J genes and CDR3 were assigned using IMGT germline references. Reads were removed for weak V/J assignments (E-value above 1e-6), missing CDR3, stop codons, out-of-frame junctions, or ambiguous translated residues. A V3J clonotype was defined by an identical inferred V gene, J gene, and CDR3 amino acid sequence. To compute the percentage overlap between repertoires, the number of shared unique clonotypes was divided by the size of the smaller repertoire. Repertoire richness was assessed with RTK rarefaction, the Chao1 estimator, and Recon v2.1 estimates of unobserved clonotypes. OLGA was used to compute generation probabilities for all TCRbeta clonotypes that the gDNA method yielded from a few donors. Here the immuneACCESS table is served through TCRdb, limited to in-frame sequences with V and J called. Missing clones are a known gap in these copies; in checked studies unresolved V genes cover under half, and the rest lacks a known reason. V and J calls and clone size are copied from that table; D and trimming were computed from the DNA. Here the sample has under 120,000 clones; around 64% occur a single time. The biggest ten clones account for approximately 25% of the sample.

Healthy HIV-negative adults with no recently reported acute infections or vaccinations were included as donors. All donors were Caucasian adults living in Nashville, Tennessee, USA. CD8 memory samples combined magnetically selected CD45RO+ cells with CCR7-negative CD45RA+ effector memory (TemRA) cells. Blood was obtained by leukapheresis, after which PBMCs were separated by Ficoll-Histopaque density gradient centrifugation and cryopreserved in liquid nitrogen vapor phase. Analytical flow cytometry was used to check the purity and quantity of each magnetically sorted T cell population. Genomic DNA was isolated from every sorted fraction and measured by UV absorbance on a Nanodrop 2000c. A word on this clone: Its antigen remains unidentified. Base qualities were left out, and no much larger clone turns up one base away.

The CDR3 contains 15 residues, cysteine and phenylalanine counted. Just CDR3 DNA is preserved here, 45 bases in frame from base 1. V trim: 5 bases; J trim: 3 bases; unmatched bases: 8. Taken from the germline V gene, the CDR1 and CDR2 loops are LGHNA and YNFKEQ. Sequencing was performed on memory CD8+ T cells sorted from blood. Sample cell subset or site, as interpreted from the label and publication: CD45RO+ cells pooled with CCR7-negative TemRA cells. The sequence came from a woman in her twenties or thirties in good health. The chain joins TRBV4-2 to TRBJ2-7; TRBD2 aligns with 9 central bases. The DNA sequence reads TGTGCCAGCAGCTCCAGAGATAGCGGGAGCTACGAGCAGTACTTC. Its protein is CASSSRDSGSYEQYF.